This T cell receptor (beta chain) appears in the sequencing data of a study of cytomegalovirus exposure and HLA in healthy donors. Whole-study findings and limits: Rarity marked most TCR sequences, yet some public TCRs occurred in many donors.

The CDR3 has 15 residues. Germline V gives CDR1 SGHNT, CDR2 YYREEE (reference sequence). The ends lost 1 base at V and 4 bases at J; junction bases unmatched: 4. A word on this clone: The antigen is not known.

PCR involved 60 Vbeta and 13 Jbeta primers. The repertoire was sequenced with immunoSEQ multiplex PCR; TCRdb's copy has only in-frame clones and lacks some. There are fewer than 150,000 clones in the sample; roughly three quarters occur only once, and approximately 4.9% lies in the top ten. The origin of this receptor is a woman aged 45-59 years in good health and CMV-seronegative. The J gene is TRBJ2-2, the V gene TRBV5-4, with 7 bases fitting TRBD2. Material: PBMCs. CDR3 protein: CASSLSWGGTGELFF. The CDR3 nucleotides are TGTGCCAGCAGCTTGAGTTGGGGGGGCACCGGGGAGCTGTTTTTT.